This entry is about one T cell receptor beta chain. Its antigen is not known. This specimen belongs to a study of monozygotic twins with cystic fibrosis. Per germline, CDR1 SNHLY and CDR2 FYNNEI. The V segment lost 4 bases and the J segment 6 bases; nucleotides outside the gene matches: 8. The CDR3 has 16 residues. Study conclusions and caveats: Monozygotic CF twins shared more identical nucleotide clonotypes than unrelated patients. In 13 of 16 pairs, V gene usage was closest to the co-twin's. Median Simpson clonality of roughly 0.01 suggested naive T cells predominated. No link emerged between shared CDR3 counts and age, concordance or severity.

TCRdb's table, derived via immunoSEQ multiplex PCR, lists solely in-frame clones and lacks some. The sample includes over 25,000 clones, roughly nine tenths of them seen just once. This chain links TRBV2 with TRBJ2-3; 12 bases are shared with TRBD2. The source material was blood. The TCR was taken from a girl aged 2 to 10 with cystic fibrosis. Here the CDR3 reads CASSGLAGEGEDTQYF. The CDR3 bases are TGTGCCAGCAGTGGACTAGCGGGGGAGGGTGAGGATACGCAGTATTTT. The entire variable domain, with the rest obtained from reference TRBV2 and TRBJ2-3, is as follows: EPEVTQTPSHQVTQMGQEVILRCVPISNHLYFYWYRQILGQKVEFLVSFYNNEISEKSEIFDDQFSVERPDGSNFTLKIRSTKLEDSAMYFCASSGLAGEGEDTQYFGPGTRLTVL.